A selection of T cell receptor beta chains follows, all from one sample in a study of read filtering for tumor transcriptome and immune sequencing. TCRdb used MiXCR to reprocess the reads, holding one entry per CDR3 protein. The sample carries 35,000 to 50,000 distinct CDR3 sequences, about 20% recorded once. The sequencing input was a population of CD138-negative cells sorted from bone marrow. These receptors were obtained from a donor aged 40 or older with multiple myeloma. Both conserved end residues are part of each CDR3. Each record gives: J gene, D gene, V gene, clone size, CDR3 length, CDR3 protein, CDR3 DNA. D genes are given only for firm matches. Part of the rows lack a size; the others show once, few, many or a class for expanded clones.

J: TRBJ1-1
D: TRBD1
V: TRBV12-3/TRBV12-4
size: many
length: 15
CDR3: CASRPTGARNTEAFF
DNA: TGTGCCAGCAGACCTACAGGGGCGCGAAACACTGAAGCTTTCTTT

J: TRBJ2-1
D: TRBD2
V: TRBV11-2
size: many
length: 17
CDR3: CASSPGLAEISYNEQFF
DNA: TGTGCCAGCAGCCCCGGACTAGCGGAGATCTCCTACAATGAGCAGTTCTTC

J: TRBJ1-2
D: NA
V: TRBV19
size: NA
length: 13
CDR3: CASSITRVDGYTF
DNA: TGTGCCAGTAGTATTACAAGGGTTGACGGCTACACCTTC

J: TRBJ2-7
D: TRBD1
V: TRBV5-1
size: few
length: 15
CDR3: CASSLSGTGGVEQYF
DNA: TGCGCCAGCAGTTTATCCGGGACAGGGGGTGTCGAGCAGTACTTC

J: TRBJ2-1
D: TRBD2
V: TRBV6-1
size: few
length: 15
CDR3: CASRRASGVYIEQFF
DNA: TGTGCCAGCAGGAGGGCTAGCGGGGTCTACATTGAGCAGTTCTTC

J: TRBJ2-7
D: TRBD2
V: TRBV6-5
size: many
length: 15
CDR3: CASSYMGTSGYEQYF
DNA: TGTGCCAGCAGTTACATGGGGACTAGCGGGTACGAGCAGTACTTC

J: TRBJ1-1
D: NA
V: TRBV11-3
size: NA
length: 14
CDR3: CASRLGAASPGAFF
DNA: TGTGCCAGCAGACTCGGGGCAGCCTCGCCTGGGGCTTTCTTT

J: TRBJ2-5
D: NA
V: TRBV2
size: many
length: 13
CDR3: CASSLDMKETQYF
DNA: TGTGCCAGCAGTTTGGACATGAAAGAGACCCAGTACTTC

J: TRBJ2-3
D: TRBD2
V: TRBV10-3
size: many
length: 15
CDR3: CAISLAGGDTDTQYF
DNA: TGTGCCATCAGTCTAGCGGGAGGAGACACAGATACGCAGTATTTT

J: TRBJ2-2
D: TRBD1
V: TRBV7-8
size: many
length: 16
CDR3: CASSPRQGANTGELFF
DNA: TGTGCCAGCAGCCCGCGACAGGGTGCGAACACCGGGGAGCTGTTTTTT

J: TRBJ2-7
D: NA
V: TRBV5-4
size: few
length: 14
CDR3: CASSLGETSYEQYF
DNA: TGTGCCAGCAGCTTGGGGGAGACTTCCTACGAGCAGTACTTC

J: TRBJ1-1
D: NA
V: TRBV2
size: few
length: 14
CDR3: CASSEGGVGTEAFF
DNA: TGTGCCAGCAGTGAAGGGGGTGTGGGCACTGAAGCTTTCTTT

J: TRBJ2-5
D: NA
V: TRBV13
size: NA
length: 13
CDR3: CASSLAWGETQYF
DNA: TGTGCCAGCAGCTTAGCTTGGGGAGAGACCCAGTACTTC

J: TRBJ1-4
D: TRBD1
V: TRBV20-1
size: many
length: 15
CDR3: CSARDPTGGGEKLFF
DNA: TGCAGTGCTAGAGATCCCACAGGGGGCGGTGAAAAACTGTTTTTT

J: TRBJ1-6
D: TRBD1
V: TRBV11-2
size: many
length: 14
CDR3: CASSGGQGGSPLHF
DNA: TGTGCCAGCAGCGGTGGACAGGGGGGTTCACCCCTCCACTTT

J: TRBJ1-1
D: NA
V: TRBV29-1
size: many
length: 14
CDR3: CSVLTGQQNTEAFF
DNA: TGCAGCGTTTTGACCGGACAGCAGAACACTGAAGCTTTCTTT

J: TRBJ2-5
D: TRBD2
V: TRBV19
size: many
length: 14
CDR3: CASRASGMSPTQYF
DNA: TGTGCCAGTCGGGCTAGCGGGATGTCCCCGACCCAGTACTTC

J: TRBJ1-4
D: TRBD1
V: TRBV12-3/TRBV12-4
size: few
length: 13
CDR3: CASRWTGEEKLFF
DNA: TGTGCCAGCAGATGGACAGGGGAGGAAAAACTGTTTTTT

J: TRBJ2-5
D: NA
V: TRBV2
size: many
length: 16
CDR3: CASLEHSNESGETQYF
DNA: TGTGCCAGCCTGGAACATAGCAACGAGTCGGGAGAGACCCAGTACTTC

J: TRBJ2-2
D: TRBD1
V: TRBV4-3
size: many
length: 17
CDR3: CASSQDRGTGLTGELFF
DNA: TGCGCCAGCAGCCAAGATCGGGGGACAGGACTCACCGGGGAGCTGTTTTTT

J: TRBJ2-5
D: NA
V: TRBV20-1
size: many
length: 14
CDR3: CSAREISGTETQYF
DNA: TGCAGTGCTAGAGAGATCTCGGGTACAGAGACCCAGTACTTC

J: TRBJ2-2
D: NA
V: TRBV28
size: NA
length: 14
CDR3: CASSPGRARGELFF
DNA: TGTGCCAGCAGTCCAGGACGAGCGCGCGGGGAGCTGTTTTTT

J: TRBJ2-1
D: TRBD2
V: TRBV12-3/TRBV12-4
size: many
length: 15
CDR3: CASSLLTSGMGEQFF
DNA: TGTGCCAGCAGTCTACTGACTAGCGGGATGGGAGAGCAGTTCTTC

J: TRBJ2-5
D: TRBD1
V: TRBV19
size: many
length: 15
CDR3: CASRDTGTGIETQYF
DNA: TGTGCCAGTAGGGACACCGGGACAGGAATAGAGACCCAGTACTTC

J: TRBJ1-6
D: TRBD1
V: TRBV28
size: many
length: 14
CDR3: CASSSGTDNSPLHF
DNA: TGTGCCAGCAGTAGCGGGACAGATAATTCACCCCTCCACTTT

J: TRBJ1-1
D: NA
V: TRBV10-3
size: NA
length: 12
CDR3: CAISESAQRAFF
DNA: TGTGCCATCAGTGAGTCGGCGCAGAGGGCTTTCTTT

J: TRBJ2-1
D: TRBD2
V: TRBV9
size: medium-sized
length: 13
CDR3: CASSISSGNEQFF
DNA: TGTGCCAGCAGCATCAGTAGCGGGAATGAGCAGTTCTTC

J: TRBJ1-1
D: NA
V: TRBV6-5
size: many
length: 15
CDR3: CASSYSRGLDTEAFF
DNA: TGTGCCAGCAGTTACTCGAGAGGGTTGGACACTGAAGCTTTCTTT

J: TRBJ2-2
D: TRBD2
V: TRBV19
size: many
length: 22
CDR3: CASSSTVEGLAGEWGGPGELFF
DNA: TGTGCCAGTAGTTCTACGGTGGAAGGACTAGCGGGAGAGTGGGGTGGTCCCGGGGAGCTGTTTTTT

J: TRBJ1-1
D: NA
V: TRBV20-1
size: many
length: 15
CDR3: CSARDLGSGNTEAFF
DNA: TGCAGTGCTAGAGATCTAGGGTCGGGGAACACTGAAGCTTTCTTT

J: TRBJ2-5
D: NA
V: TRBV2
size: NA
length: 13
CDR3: CASSDPPQETQYF
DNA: TGTGCCAGCAGTGATCCCCCTCAAGAGACCCAGTACTTC

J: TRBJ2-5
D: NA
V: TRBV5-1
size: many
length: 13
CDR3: CASSLRGLETQYF
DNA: TGCGCCAGCAGCTTGCGAGGGCTAGAGACCCAGTACTTC

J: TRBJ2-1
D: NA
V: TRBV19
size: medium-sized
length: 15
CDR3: CASSIQGGTYNEQFF
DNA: TGTGCCAGTAGTATCCAGGGGGGAACCTACAATGAGCAGTTCTTC

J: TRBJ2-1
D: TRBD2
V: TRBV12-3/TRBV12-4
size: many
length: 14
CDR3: CASSSRLAHNEQFF
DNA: TGTGCCAGCAGTTCACGACTAGCCCACAATGAGCAGTTCTTC

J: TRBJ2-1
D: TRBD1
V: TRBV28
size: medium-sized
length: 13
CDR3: CASSPQSRDREFF
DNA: TGTGCCAGCAGTCCACAAAGCCGGGACAGAGAGTTCTTC

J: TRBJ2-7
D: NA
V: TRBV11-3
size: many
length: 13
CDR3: CASSLGRLYEQYF
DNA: TGTGCCAGCAGCTTAGGTCGGCTCTACGAGCAGTACTTC

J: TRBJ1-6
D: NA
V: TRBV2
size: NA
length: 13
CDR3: CASSEVANSPLHF
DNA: TGTGCCAGCAGTGAAGTCGCTAATTCACCCCTCCACTTT

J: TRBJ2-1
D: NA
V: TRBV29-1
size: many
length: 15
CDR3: CSVEDWESSYNEQFF
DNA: TGCAGCGTTGAAGATTGGGAGAGCTCCTACAATGAGCAGTTCTTC

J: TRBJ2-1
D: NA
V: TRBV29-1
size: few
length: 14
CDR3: CSPRPSGENNEQFF
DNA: TGCAGCCCCCGACCATCGGGAGAGAACAATGAGCAGTTCTTC